The 5 T cell receptor beta chains in this list originate from one sample, sequenced in a study of shared clonotypes between healthy human individuals. Some clones are missing from TCRdb's copy, which holds only in-frame ones; the method was immunoSEQ multiplex PCR. Of about 700,000 clones in the sample, around 90% were seen once. It was CD45RO-negative cells, positively selected for CCR7, that made up naive CD8 cells, with terminally differentiated effector memory CD45RA+ cells excluded. Sequenced material: naive CD8+ T cells sorted from blood. These receptors were obtained from a man younger than 45 in good health.

This clone showed up just once. J is TRBJ1-5 and V is TRBV28; possible D gene TRBD1, 5 bases. From germline, CDR1 is MDHEN and CDR2 SYDVKM. V was shortened by 5 bases and J by 0 bases, with 26 bases between the two germline ends. The CDR3 spans 20 residues. Here the CDR3 reads CASSPLPSENRQYSNQPQHF. DNA for the CDR3: TGTGCCAGCAGTCCACTCCCCTCAGAAAATAGACAGTATAGCAATCAGCCCCAGCATTTT.

The DNA for the CDR3 is TGCGCCAGCAGCCGCAGCGATCTGGGCAATGAGCAGTTCTTC. Translated, it gives CASSRSDLGNEQFF. V and J are TRBV4-1 and TRBJ2-1; D not resolved. Trimming removed 4 bases at V and 6 bases at J, with 13 bases between. Germline CDR1 MGHRA, CDR2 YSYEKL. The CDR3 spans 14 residues.

V usage is TRBV7-8 and J usage is TRBJ2-3; D unresolved. The CDR3 is 15 residues long. The V gene's germline CDR1 is SGHVS and CDR2 FQNEAQ. V was trimmed by 1 base and J by 1 base, leaving 9 bases between them. This CDR3 reads CASSLGGDGTDTQYF. CDR3 nucleotides: TGTGCCAGCAGCTTAGGAGGAGATGGCACAGATACGCAGTATTTT.

The chain is built from TRBV27 and TRBJ2-2; unclear D gene. This CDR3 has 14 amino acids. Between the trimmed V and J ends, which lost 4 bases and 0 bases, there was a span of 6 bases. CDR1 is MNHEY and CDR2 is SMNVEV in the germline V gene (reference sequence). CDR3 loop: CASSWAANTGELFF. CDR3 coding DNA: TGTGCCAGCAGTTGGGCCGCGAACACCGGGGAGCTGTTTTTT.

The chain recombines TRBV9 with TRBJ2-5, with TRBD1 matching over 8 bases. The J segment lost 4 bases and the V segment lost 2 bases, leaving 13 bases of the junction unmatched. The CDR3 runs to 17 residues. CDR1 and CDR2 from the germline V gene are SGDLS and YYNGEE. CDR3 sequence reads: CASSVEPSGGSGETQYF. The CDR3, as DNA: TGTGCCAGCAGCGTCGAGCCTTCAGGGGGCTCAGGAGAGACCCAGTACTTC.